A selection of T cell receptor beta chains follows, all from one sample in a study of a mutant IDH1 vaccine in newly diagnosed glioma. For these TCRs, the target antigens are not known. Generated by immunoSEQ multiplex PCR, the TCRdb table keeps only in-frame clones and is missing some. The table lists 65,000 or so clones, approximately 84% of them singletons. Sequences were derived from PBMCs, sampled from a glioma patient whose treatment included an IDH1 peptide vaccine. All receptors derive from a man under 40 with glioma. Each CDR3 is given with its conserved first and last residue. Each record gives: D gene, clone size, J gene, V gene, CDR3 protein, CDR3 DNA. The D gene is left open where the match is weak. Expanded clones get a size class; other rows say once, few or many, or leave the size out.

d_gene: .; abundance: .; j_gene: TRBJ1-2; v_gene: TRBV5-1; CDR3aa: CASSPGRTNQRGIYGYTF; CDR3nt: TGCGCCAGCAGCCCTGGACGCACAAACCAGAGGGGCATATATGGCTACACCTTC
d_gene: .; abundance: .; j_gene: TRBJ2-1; v_gene: TRBV15; CDR3aa: CATSRDSQIKDNEQFF; CDR3nt: TGTGCCACCAGCAGAGATTCCCAGATAAAAGACAATGAGCAGTTCTTC
d_gene: TRBD1; abundance: .; j_gene: TRBJ1-2; v_gene: TRBV19; CDR3aa: CASSIRTGNYGYTF; CDR3nt: TGTGCCAGTAGTATCCGGACAGGGAACTATGGCTACACCTTC
d_gene: .; abundance: .; j_gene: TRBJ2-3; v_gene: TRBV5-1; CDR3aa: CASNKDHTDTQYF; CDR3nt: TGCGCCAGCAACAAGGATCACACAGATACGCAGTATTTT
d_gene: TRBD1; abundance: .; j_gene: TRBJ2-7; v_gene: TRBV5-4; CDR3aa: CASSSQQGIYEQYF; CDR3nt: TGTGCCAGCAGCTCTCAACAGGGGATCTACGAGCAGTACTTC
d_gene: .; abundance: .; j_gene: TRBJ2-3; v_gene: TRBV7-9; CDR3aa: CASRPRLGGEGDTQYF; CDR3nt: TGTGCCAGCAGACCGAGGTTAGGGGGAGAGGGAGATACGCAGTATTTT
d_gene: .; abundance: .; j_gene: TRBJ1-2; v_gene: TRBV6-1; CDR3aa: CASTPGHTNYGYTF; CDR3nt: TGTGCCAGCACTCCCGGACATACTAACTATGGCTACACCTTC
d_gene: .; abundance: .; j_gene: TRBJ2-1; v_gene: TRBV9; CDR3aa: CASSVGGPEQFF; CDR3nt: TGTGCCAGCAGCGTAGGGGGGCCGGAGCAGTTCTTC
d_gene: TRBD1; abundance: .; j_gene: TRBJ1-2; v_gene: TRBV6-1; CDR3aa: CASSEGWGQLYGYTF; CDR3nt: TGTGCCAGCAGTGAGGGTTGGGGACAGCTCTATGGCTACACCTTC
d_gene: TRBD1; abundance: .; j_gene: TRBJ2-2; v_gene: TRBV7-9; CDR3aa: CASNKQGIANTGELFF; CDR3nt: TGTGCCAGCAACAAACAGGGGATAGCGAACACCGGGGAGCTGTTTTTT
d_gene: TRBD1; abundance: once; j_gene: TRBJ2-7; v_gene: TRBV7-9; CDR3aa: CASSSQLSGTGGTYEQYF; CDR3nt: TGTGCCAGCAGCTCCCAACTCTCCGGGACAGGGGGAACCTACGAGCAGTACTTC
d_gene: TRBD1; abundance: .; j_gene: TRBJ1-1; v_gene: TRBV19; CDR3aa: CASTDGQGAVKTEAFF; CDR3nt: TGTGCCAGTACCGATGGACAGGGGGCCGTTAAGACTGAAGCTTTCTTT
d_gene: .; abundance: .; j_gene: TRBJ1-1; v_gene: TRBV5-5; CDR3aa: CASSLRGPAVTEAFF; CDR3nt: TGTGCCAGCAGCTTGCGGGGACCGGCGGTGACTGAAGCTTTCTTT
d_gene: TRBD2; abundance: .; j_gene: TRBJ2-2; v_gene: TRBV5-1; CDR3aa: CASSLAAGGLNTGELFF; CDR3nt: TGCGCCAGCAGCTTGGCAGCGGGGGGCTTGAACACCGGGGAGCTGTTTTTT
d_gene: .; abundance: .; j_gene: TRBJ1-6; v_gene: TRBV5-4; CDR3aa: CASSLEGRKSSPLHF; CDR3nt: TGTGCCAGCAGCTTGGAGGGCAGGAAATCCTCACCCCTCCACTTT
d_gene: .; abundance: .; j_gene: TRBJ1-2; v_gene: TRBV5-1; CDR3aa: CASSSPGRTNYGYTF; CDR3nt: TGCGCCAGCAGCTCTCCGGGACGGACAAACTATGGCTACACCTTC
d_gene: .; abundance: .; j_gene: TRBJ2-7; v_gene: TRBV7-6; CDR3aa: CASSPEWRGEQYF; CDR3nt: TGTGCCAGCAGCCCGGAGTGGAGGGGCGAGCAGTACTTC
d_gene: TRBD1; abundance: .; j_gene: TRBJ2-2; v_gene: TRBV28; CDR3aa: CASSLAGQAPGELFF; CDR3nt: TGTGCCAGCAGTTTAGCGGGACAGGCCCCCGGGGAGCTGTTTTTT
d_gene: TRBD2; abundance: .; j_gene: TRBJ2-3; v_gene: TRBV6-5; CDR3aa: CASSYSGGARVDTQYF; CDR3nt: TGTGCCAGCAGTTATAGCGGGGGGGCCAGGGTAGATACGCAGTATTTT
d_gene: .; abundance: .; j_gene: TRBJ1-5; v_gene: TRBV27; CDR3aa: CASSPIGGGRQPQHF; CDR3nt: TGTGCCAGCAGCCCTATCGGGGGGGGTCGTCAGCCCCAGCATTTT
d_gene: .; abundance: .; j_gene: TRBJ2-3; v_gene: TRBV7-9; CDR3aa: CASSTLPPSTDTQYF; CDR3nt: TGTGCCAGCAGCACCTTACCCCCAAGTACAGATACGCAGTATTTT
d_gene: TRBD2; abundance: .; j_gene: TRBJ2-3; v_gene: TRBV10-1; CDR3aa: CASSDLRGVRTDTQYF; CDR3nt: TGCGCCAGCAGTGACCTGCGGGGGGTCCGCACAGATACGCAGTATTTT
d_gene: .; abundance: .; j_gene: TRBJ2-1; v_gene: TRBV5-1; CDR3aa: CASSFGNEQFF; CDR3nt: TGCGCCAGCAGCTTCGGAAATGAGCAGTTCTTC
d_gene: .; abundance: .; j_gene: TRBJ2-2; v_gene: TRBV28; CDR3aa: CAIRQNTGELFF; CDR3nt: TGTGCCATAAGGCAGAACACCGGGGAGCTGTTTTTT
d_gene: TRBD1; abundance: .; j_gene: TRBJ1-1; v_gene: TRBV29-1; CDR3aa: CSARGTGRNTEAFF; CDR3nt: TGCAGCGCCCGAGGGACAGGGAGAAACACTGAAGCTTTCTTT
d_gene: .; abundance: .; j_gene: TRBJ2-1; v_gene: TRBV2; CDR3aa: CAIPWGRPPYNEQFF; CDR3nt: TGTGCCATCCCATGGGGCAGACCACCCTACAATGAGCAGTTCTTC
d_gene: TRBD2; abundance: .; j_gene: TRBJ2-1; v_gene: TRBV5-1; CDR3aa: CASMTSGGNNEQFF; CDR3nt: TGCGCCAGCATGACTAGCGGGGGGAACAATGAGCAGTTCTTC
d_gene: .; abundance: .; j_gene: TRBJ1-2; v_gene: TRBV28; CDR3aa: CASSLKGTRKGNYGYTF; CDR3nt: TGTGCCAGCAGTTTAAAAGGGACAAGAAAAGGGAACTATGGCTACACCTTC
d_gene: TRBD1; abundance: .; j_gene: TRBJ2-5; v_gene: TRBV29-1; CDR3aa: CSVEGEDRDQETQYF; CDR3nt: TGCAGCGTTGAAGGGGAGGACAGGGACCAAGAGACCCAGTACTTC
d_gene: .; abundance: .; j_gene: TRBJ2-7; v_gene: TRBV20-1; CDR3aa: CSASIGEQYF; CDR3nt: TGCAGTGCTAGTATAGGCGAGCAGTACTTC
d_gene: .; abundance: .; j_gene: TRBJ2-3; v_gene: TRBV18; CDR3aa: CASSPVGLTKGTDTQYF; CDR3nt: TGTGCCAGCTCACCGGTCGGACTGACTAAAGGCACAGATACGCAGTATTTT
d_gene: .; abundance: .; j_gene: TRBJ1-2; v_gene: TRBV19; CDR3aa: CASSIDRNYGYTF; CDR3nt: TGTGCCAGTAGTATAGACAGGAACTATGGCTACACCTTC
d_gene: .; abundance: .; j_gene: TRBJ1-2; v_gene: TRBV7-9; CDR3aa: CASSLVGHTDGYTF; CDR3nt: TGTGCCAGCAGCTTAGTGGGACACACGGATGGCTACACCTTC
d_gene: .; abundance: .; j_gene: TRBJ1-4; v_gene: TRBV5-1; CDR3aa: CASSLSNEKLFF; CDR3nt: TGCGCCAGCAGCTTGAGTAATGAAAAACTGTTTTTT
d_gene: TRBD2; abundance: .; j_gene: TRBJ2-7; v_gene: TRBV5-1; CDR3aa: CASSFGGGISYEQYF; CDR3nt: TGCGCCAGCAGCTTTGGCGGGGGGATCTCCTACGAGCAGTACTTC
d_gene: .; abundance: .; j_gene: TRBJ1-5; v_gene: TRBV10-3; CDR3aa: CAISESGLGNQPQHF; CDR3nt: TGTGCCATCAGTGAGTCCGGCTTGGGGAATCAGCCCCAGCATTTT
d_gene: .; abundance: .; j_gene: TRBJ1-6; v_gene: TRBV10-2; CDR3aa: CASSSDTPGGGPLHF; CDR3nt: TGCGCCAGCAGTTCGGACACTCCAGGTGGTGGGCCCCTCCACTTT
d_gene: .; abundance: .; j_gene: TRBJ2-7; v_gene: TRBV13; CDR3aa: CASSLGPTSYEQYF; CDR3nt: TGTGCCAGCAGCTTAGGTCCGACATCCTACGAGCAGTACTTC
d_gene: .; abundance: once; j_gene: TRBJ1-6; v_gene: TRBV30; CDR3aa: CAWSGGSNSPLHF; CDR3nt: TGTGCCTGGAGCGGGGGGAGTAATTCACCCCTCCACTTT
d_gene: TRBD2; abundance: .; j_gene: TRBJ2-1; v_gene: TRBV5-5; CDR3aa: CASSSYTSGASYNEQFF; CDR3nt: TGTGCCAGCAGCTCTTATACTAGCGGGGCCTCCTACAATGAGCAGTTCTTC
d_gene: .; abundance: .; j_gene: TRBJ2-6; v_gene: TRBV30; CDR3aa: CAWWDGISGANVLTF; CDR3nt: TGTGCCTGGTGGGACGGGATCTCTGGGGCCAACGTCCTGACTTTC
d_gene: TRBD1; abundance: .; j_gene: TRBJ1-6; v_gene: TRBV10-3; CDR3aa: CAISDRDSMSPLHF; CDR3nt: TGTGCCATCAGTGACCGGGACAGCATGTCACCCCTCCACTTT
d_gene: .; abundance: .; j_gene: TRBJ2-5; v_gene: TRBV28; CDR3aa: CASTRGGEETQYF; CDR3nt: TGTGCCAGCACCCGAGGTGGGGAAGAGACCCAGTACTTC
d_gene: .; abundance: .; j_gene: TRBJ2-1; v_gene: TRBV29-1; CDR3aa: CSVREAYRAYNEQFF; CDR3nt: TGCAGCGTGCGAGAGGCTTACAGGGCTTACAATGAGCAGTTCTTC
d_gene: .; abundance: .; j_gene: TRBJ2-7; v_gene: TRBV5-6; CDR3aa: CASSYRVSSRTYEQYF; CDR3nt: TGTGCCAGCAGCTATAGGGTCAGTTCCCGCACCTACGAGCAGTACTTC
d_gene: TRBD1; abundance: few; j_gene: TRBJ1-1; v_gene: TRBV6-6; CDR3aa: CASRPQGWSGAFF; CDR3nt: TGTGCCAGCAGGCCACAGGGGTGGTCAGGGGCTTTCTTT
d_gene: .; abundance: few; j_gene: TRBJ1-1; v_gene: TRBV7-8; CDR3aa: CASSPVTGNTEAFF; CDR3nt: TGTGCCAGCAGCCCCGTGACAGGGAACACTGAAGCTTTCTTT
d_gene: .; abundance: .; j_gene: TRBJ2-6; v_gene: TRBV28; CDR3aa: CASSHTSGGANVLTF; CDR3nt: TGTGCCAGCAGTCACACAAGCGGTGGGGCCAACGTCCTGACTTTC
d_gene: .; abundance: .; j_gene: TRBJ1-5; v_gene: TRBV7-8; CDR3aa: CASSPRGRSNQPQHF; CDR3nt: TGTGCCAGCAGCCCTCGAGGGCGTAGCAATCAGCCCCAGCATTTT
d_gene: .; abundance: .; j_gene: TRBJ2-1; v_gene: TRBV4-1; CDR3aa: CASSPPQGLRYNEQFF; CDR3nt: TGCGCCAGCAGCCCCCCCCAGGGGCTCCGATACAATGAGCAGTTCTTC
d_gene: .; abundance: .; j_gene: TRBJ1-6; v_gene: TRBV30; CDR3aa: CAWSGYADSPLHF; CDR3nt: TGTGCCTGGAGTGGTTATGCGGATTCACCCCTCCACTTT
d_gene: TRBD1; abundance: .; j_gene: TRBJ2-7; v_gene: TRBV5-1; CDR3aa: CASRARGRYGQYF; CDR3nt: TGCGCCAGCAGGGCAAGGGGGCGGTACGGGCAGTACTTC
d_gene: TRBD2; abundance: .; j_gene: TRBJ2-1; v_gene: TRBV27; CDR3aa: CASSLSGSGGWDEQFF; CDR3nt: TGTGCCAGCAGTTTATCAGGTAGCGGGGGATGGGATGAGCAGTTCTTC